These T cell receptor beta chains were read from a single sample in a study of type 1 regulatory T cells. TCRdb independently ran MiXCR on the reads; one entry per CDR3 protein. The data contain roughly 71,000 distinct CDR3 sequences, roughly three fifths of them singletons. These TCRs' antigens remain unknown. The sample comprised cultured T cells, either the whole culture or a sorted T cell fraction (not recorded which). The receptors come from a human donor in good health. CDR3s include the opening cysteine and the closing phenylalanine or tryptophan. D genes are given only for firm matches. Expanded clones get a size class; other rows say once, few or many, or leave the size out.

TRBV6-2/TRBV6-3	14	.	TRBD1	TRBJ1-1	CASSPQGKNTEAFF	TGTGCCAGCAGTCCACAGGGGAAAAACACTGAAGCTTTCTTT
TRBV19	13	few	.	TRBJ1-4	CASSWATNEKLFF	TGTGCCAGTAGTTGGGCAACTAATGAAAAACTGTTTTTT
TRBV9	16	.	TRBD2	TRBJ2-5	CASSKGTSGSLETQYF	TGTGCCAGCAGCAAAGGGACTAGCGGGAGTTTGGAGACCCAGTACTTC
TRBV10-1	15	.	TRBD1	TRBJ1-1	CASSNDRGWNTEAFF	TGCGCCAGCAGTAACGACAGGGGTTGGAACACTGAAGCTTTCTTT
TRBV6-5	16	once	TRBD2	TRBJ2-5	CASSATWTSGQETQYF	TGTGCCAGCAGCGCTACCTGGACTAGCGGTCAAGAGACCCAGTACTTC
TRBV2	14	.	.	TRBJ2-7	CASSELKGAYEQYF	TGTGCCAGCAGTGAATTAAAGGGGGCCTACGAGCAGTACTTC
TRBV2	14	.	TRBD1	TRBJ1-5	CASSVGGSAWPQHF	TGTGCCAGCAGTGTAGGGGGCTCGGCTTGGCCCCAGCATTTT
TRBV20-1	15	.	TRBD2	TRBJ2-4	CSAREASGIENIQYF	TGCAGTGCTAGAGAGGCCAGCGGGATCGAAAACATTCAGTACTTC
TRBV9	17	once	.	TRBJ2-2	CASSVQGAGGRHGELFF	TGTGCCAGCAGCGTTCAGGGGGCGGGAGGACGGCACGGGGAGCTGTTTTTT
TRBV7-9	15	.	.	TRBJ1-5	CASSLAGQGNQPQHF	TGTGCCAGCAGCTTAGCGGGCCAGGGTAATCAGCCCCAGCATTTT
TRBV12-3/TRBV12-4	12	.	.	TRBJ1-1	CASSLPGTEAFF	TGTGCCAGCAGTTTGCCAGGCACTGAAGCTTTCTTT
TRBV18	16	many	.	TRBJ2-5	CASSPPVAERVETQYF	TGTGCCAGCTCACCACCGGTAGCGGAGCGGGTAGAGACCCAGTACTTC
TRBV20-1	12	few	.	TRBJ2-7	CSVPGAAYEQYF	TGCAGTGTTCCGGGGGCAGCTTACGAGCAGTACTTC
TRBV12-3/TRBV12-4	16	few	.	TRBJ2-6	CASSFTGRTGANVLTF	TGTGCCAGCAGCTTCACAGGAAGGACTGGGGCCAACGTCCTGACTTTC
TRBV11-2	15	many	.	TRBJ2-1	CASSSFEKTGNEQFF	TGTGCCAGCAGCTCCTTTGAAAAAACCGGGAATGAGCAGTTCTTC
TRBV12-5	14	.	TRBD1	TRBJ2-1	CASGLGQGPNEQFF	TGTGCTAGTGGTTTGGGACAGGGCCCCAATGAGCAGTTCTTC
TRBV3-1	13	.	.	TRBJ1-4	CASSQSLNEKLFF	TGTGCCAGCAGCCAAAGCCTTAATGAAAAACTGTTTTTT
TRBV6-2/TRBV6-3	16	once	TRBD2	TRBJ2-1	CASSLTSGSYYNEQFF	TGTGCCAGCAGTTTGACTAGCGGGTCTTACTACAATGAGCAGTTCTTC
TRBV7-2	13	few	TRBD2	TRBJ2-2	CASRPSGGGELFF	TGTGCCAGCAGGCCTAGCGGCGGCGGGGAGCTGTTTTTT
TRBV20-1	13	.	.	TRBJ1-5	CSASSGGNQPQHF	TGCAGTGCTAGTAGCGGGGGCAATCAGCCCCAGCATTTT
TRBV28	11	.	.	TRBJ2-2	CASYAPGELFF	TGTGCCAGCTATGCACCCGGGGAGCTGTTTTTT
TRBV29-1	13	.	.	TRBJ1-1	CSTWESWDTEAFF	TGCAGCACTTGGGAGTCGTGGGACACTGAAGCTTTCTTT
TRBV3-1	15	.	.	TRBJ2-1	CASSSPRDPPDEQFF	TGTGCCAGCAGCAGCCCCCGGGACCCCCCCGATGAGCAGTTCTTC
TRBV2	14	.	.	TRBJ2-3	CASNRGYGTDTQYF	TGTGCCAGCAATCGGGGTTACGGCACAGATACGCAGTATTTT
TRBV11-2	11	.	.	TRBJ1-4	CASSYDEKLFF	TGTGCCAGCAGCTATGATGAAAAACTGTTTTTT
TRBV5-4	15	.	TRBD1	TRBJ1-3	CASSLAGGAGNTIYF	TGTGCCAGCAGCTTGGCAGGGGGAGCTGGAAACACCATATATTTT
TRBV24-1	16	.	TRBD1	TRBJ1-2	CATSDPRQGATYGYTF	TGTGCCACCAGTGATCCTCGACAGGGAGCTACCTATGGCTACACCTTC
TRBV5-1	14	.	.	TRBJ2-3	CASSLPSSTDTQYF	TGCGCCAGCAGCTTGCCTAGCAGCACAGATACGCAGTATTTT
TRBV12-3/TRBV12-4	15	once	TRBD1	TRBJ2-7	CASSPGQGRSYEQYF	TGTGCCAGCAGTCCCGGACAGGGGAGGTCCTACGAGCAGTACTTC
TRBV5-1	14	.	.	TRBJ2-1	CASRPIPGPNEQFF	TGCGCCAGCAGACCAATCCCGGGGCCCAATGAGCAGTTCTTC
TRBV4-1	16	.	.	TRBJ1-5	CASSQDGGYSNQPQHF	TGCGCCAGCAGCCAAGACGGGGGTTATAGCAATCAGCCCCAGCATTTT
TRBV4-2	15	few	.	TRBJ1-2	CASSQDFRSSYGYTF	TGTGCCAGCAGCCAAGATTTCCGGAGCTCCTATGGCTACACCTTC
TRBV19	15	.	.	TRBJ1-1	CASSIQQGLNTEAFF	TGTGCCAGTAGTATTCAACAGGGACTGAACACTGAAGCTTTCTTT
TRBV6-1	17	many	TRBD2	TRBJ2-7	CASSLQGLAGDPYEQYF	TGTGCCAGCAGTCTGCAGGGACTAGCGGGAGATCCCTACGAGCAGTACTTC
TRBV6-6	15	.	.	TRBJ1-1	CASSSPGRQNTEAFF	TGTGCCAGCAGTTCTCCGGGACGGCAGAACACTGAAGCTTTCTTT
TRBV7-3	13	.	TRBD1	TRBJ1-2	CASSPGTGYGYTF	TGTGCCAGCAGCCCTGGGACAGGCTATGGCTACACCTTC
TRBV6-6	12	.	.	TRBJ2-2	CASSLGAGELFF	TGTGCCAGCAGTCTTGGGGCCGGGGAGCTGTTTTTT
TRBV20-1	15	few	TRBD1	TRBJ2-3	CSARDYGQGADTQYF	TGCAGTGCTAGAGATTACGGGCAGGGGGCAGATACGCAGTATTTT
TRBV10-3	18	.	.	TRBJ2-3	CAISDPFTGRQGTDTQYF	TGTGCCATCAGTGATCCATTTACGGGGAGACAGGGCACAGATACGCAGTATTTT
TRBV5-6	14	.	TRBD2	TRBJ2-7	CASSFPGLAYEQYF	TGTGCCAGCAGCTTCCCGGGACTAGCCTACGAGCAGTACTTC
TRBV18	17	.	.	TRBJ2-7	CASSPTYRAVMSYEQYF	TGTGCCAGCTCACCAACGTACAGGGCGGTAATGTCCTACGAGCAGTACTTC
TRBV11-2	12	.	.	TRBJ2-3	CASSTSDFLQYF	TGTGCCAGCAGCACAAGTGACTTTTTGCAGTATTTT
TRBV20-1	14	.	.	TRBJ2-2	CSARDARGSGELFF	TGCAGTGCTAGAGATGCCAGGGGTTCCGGGGAGCTGTTTTTT
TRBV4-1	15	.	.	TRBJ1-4	CASSLLAGTSEKLFF	TGCGCCAGCAGCCTACTAGCCGGGACTAGTGAAAAACTGTTTTTT
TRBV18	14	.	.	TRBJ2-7	CASSAAPGDYEQYF	TGTGCCAGCTCAGCCGCCCCTGGGGACTACGAGCAGTACTTC
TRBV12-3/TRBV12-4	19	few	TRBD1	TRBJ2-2	CASSFVRQGPRKNTGELFF	TGTGCCAGCAGTTTCGTCAGACAGGGGCCAAGAAAGAACACCGGGGAGCTGTTTTTT
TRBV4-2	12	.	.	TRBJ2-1	CASSQGTGEQFF	TGTGCCAGCAGCCAAGGGACCGGGGAGCAGTTCTTC
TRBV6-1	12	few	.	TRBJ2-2	CASSAMTGELFF	TGTGCCAGCAGTGCGATGACTGGGGAGCTGTTTTTT
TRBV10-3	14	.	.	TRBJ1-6	CAISRESDNSPLHF	TGTGCCATCAGTAGGGAATCGGACAACTCACCCCTCCACTTT
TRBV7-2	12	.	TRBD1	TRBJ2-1	CASSLGGGGQFF	TGTGCCAGCAGCTTAGGAGGGGGCGGGCAGTTCTTC
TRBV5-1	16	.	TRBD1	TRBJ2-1	CASSSGSQGLVDEQFF	TGCGCCAGCAGCTCAGGGTCACAGGGGCTTGTAGATGAGCAGTTCTTC
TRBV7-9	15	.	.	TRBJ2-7	CASSLADRRSYEQYF	TGTGCCAGCAGCTTAGCGGACAGACGCTCCTACGAGCAGTACTTC
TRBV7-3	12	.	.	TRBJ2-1	CASSSADNEQFF	TGTGCCAGCAGCTCTGCCGACAATGAGCAGTTCTTC
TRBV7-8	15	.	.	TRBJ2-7	CASSGGPAGSYEQYF	TGTGCCAGCAGCGGGGGTCCGGCCGGCTCCTACGAGCAGTACTTC
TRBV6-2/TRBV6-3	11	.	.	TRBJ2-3	CASTELDTQYF	TGTGCCAGCACCGAGCTTGATACGCAGTATTTT
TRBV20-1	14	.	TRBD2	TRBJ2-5	CSARDPGRAEIQYF	TGCAGTGCTAGAGATCCCGGGAGGGCGGAGATCCAGTACTTC
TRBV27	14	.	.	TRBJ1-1	CASSYQGYGTEAFF	TGTGCCAGCAGTTATCAGGGTTACGGCACTGAAGCTTTCTTT
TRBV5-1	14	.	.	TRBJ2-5	CASSSSQSGETQYF	TGCGCCAGCAGCTCCTCACAGTCTGGAGAGACCCAGTACTTC